This paragraph covers one TCR beta chain sequence. The sample comes from a study of circulating and synovial CD4+ cells in juvenile arthritis. The data were produced by immunoSEQ multiplex PCR, yet TCRdb's version contains in-frame clones alone and is incomplete. The repertoire holds 3,500 to 4,500 clones, with around 82% as singletons. The CDR3 covers 16 residues. V was cut by 2 bases and J by 0 bases, with 12 bases left in between. Germline CDR1 is SGDLS and CDR2 is YYNGEE. This TCR was recovered from a human donor with juvenile idiopathic arthritis. Sequencing was carried out using CD4+ T cells from synovial fluid. The V gene is TRBV9, the J gene TRBJ2-4; D might be TRBD2 (6 bases). CDR3 nucleotides: TGTGCCAGCAGCGTTGGAGGGGCCCTAGCCAAAAACATTCAGTACTTC. This translates into CASSVGGALAKNIQYF. The variable domain in full, completed from reference TRBV9 and TRBJ2-4, reads DSGVTQTPKHLITATGQRVTLRCSPRSGDLSVYWYQQSLDQGLQFLIQYYNGEERAKGNILERFSAQQFPDLHSELNLSSLELGDSALYFCASSVGGALAKNIQYFGAGTRLSVL.